Listed below are T cell receptor beta chains from one sample, sequenced in a study of cytomegalovirus exposure and HLA in healthy donors. Sequencing was performed with immunoSEQ multiplex PCR; in TCRdb, only in-frame clones are kept and a portion is missing. The sample consists of approximately 210,000 clones, 79% of them appearing once. Sequences were obtained from PBMCs. The source of these receptors is a girl aged 5 to 17 in good health and CMV-seropositive. Both conserved end residues are part of each CDR3. D genes are given only for firm matches. Clone size, where shown, is once, few, many, or a class for clones that have expanded.

NA	NA	TRBV2	TRBJ1-2	TGTGCCAGCAGTGAGGGGGGTCGCGGAGTATATGGCTACACCTTC	CASSEGGRGVYGYTF
NA	TRBD1	TRBV7-7	TRBJ2-2	TGTGCCAGCAGCTTCGGGACAGGGAACACCGGGGAGCTGTTTTTT	CASSFGTGNTGELFF
NA	TRBD1	TRBV27	TRBJ2-7	TGTGCCAGCAGTTTCCAGGGGACAGTCCACTCCTACGAGCAGTACTTC	CASSFQGTVHSYEQYF
NA	TRBD2	TRBV9	TRBJ2-5	TGTGCCAGCAGCGTAGGGGAGCGGGGGGGCCAGGAGACCCAGTACTTC	CASSVGERGGQETQYF
once	TRBD1	TRBV7-2	TRBJ2-7	TGTGCCAGCAGCTCTCCCGGGACAGGGAAATACGAGCAGTACTTC	CASSSPGTGKYEQYF
NA	TRBD1	TRBV7-8	TRBJ2-7	TGTGCCAGCAGCATCCGAAACGAGGGACAGTCCTCCTACGAGCAGTACTTC	CASSIRNEGQSSYEQYF
few	NA	TRBV27	TRBJ1-1	TGTGCCAGCAGTTTATTTGGGGGGGCGAACACTGAAGCTTTCTTT	CASSLFGGANTEAFF
NA	TRBD1	TRBV23-1	TRBJ1-1	TGCGCCAGCAGTTCAGGGGGCAGGAACACTGAAGCTTTCTTT	CASSSGGRNTEAFF
few	TRBD1	TRBV23-1	TRBJ2-5	TGCGCCAGCAGTCTCGGGGGGTCCCCGGGACAGGGGGGCGAGACCCAGTACTTC	CASSLGGSPGQGGETQYF
NA	NA	TRBV29-1	TRBJ2-6	TGCAGCGTCCTAACTGGGGCCAACGTCCTGACTTTC	CSVLTGANVLTF
NA	TRBD1	TRBV2	TRBJ1-1	TGTGCCAGCAGTGAGGTAGGACCGGGACAGGAAGCTTTCTTT	CASSEVGPGQEAFF
NA	TRBD2	TRBV4-2	TRBJ2-3	TGTGCCAGCAGCCAAGCAGACCTAAGCGGGGGCCACACAGATACGCAGTATTTT	CASSQADLSGGHTDTQYF
NA	TRBD1	TRBV10-2	TRBJ2-3	TGCGCCAGCAGTGGGACAGGTTTAACAGATACGCAGTATTTT	CASSGTGLTDTQYF
NA	NA	TRBV6-5	TRBJ1-4	TGTGCCAGCAGTACCCCAGGGTGGGGTGAAAAACTGTTTTTT	CASSTPGWGEKLFF
NA	NA	TRBV7-2	TRBJ2-2	TGTGCCAGCAGCTTGAGGGAAGGGACCGGGGAGCTGTTTTTT	CASSLREGTGELFF
NA	TRBD1	TRBV7-9	TRBJ1-1	TGTGCCAGCAGCTTAAAAGACAGGGTCGCTTTCTTT	CASSLKDRVAFF
NA	NA	TRBV11-3	TRBJ2-7	TGTGCCAGCAGCTTAGGTGGGCTGGAGCAGTACTTC	CASSLGGLEQYF
NA	NA	TRBV6-5	TRBJ1-5	TGTGCCAGCAGTTTTGACAGTTCCAATCAGCCCCAGCATTTT	CASSFDSSNQPQHF
NA	TRBD2	TRBV6-5	TRBJ2-1	TGTGCCAGCAGCATGGGACTAGCGAGTCATGAGCAGTTCTTC	CASSMGLASHEQFF
NA	TRBD1	TRBV6-1	TRBJ1-2	TGTGCCAGCAGTGAAGCGTGGACAGGGGGAGGCTACACCTTC	CASSEAWTGGGYTF
NA	NA	TRBV9	TRBJ2-7	TGTGCCAGCAGCGTAGCGGACACCTACGAGCAGTACTTC	CASSVADTYEQYF
NA	NA	TRBV15	TRBJ1-1	TGTGCCACCAGGAAGCAAGGGGGTAGGGGCACTGAAGCTTTCTTT	CATRKQGGRGTEAFF
NA	NA	TRBV4-3	TRBJ1-1	TGCGCCAGCAGCCAAGGGGGTCTGGGGGGGCGCGGGACTGAAGCTTTCTTT	CASSQGGLGGRGTEAFF
NA	TRBD1	TRBV5-1	TRBJ2-2	TGCGCCAGCAGCTATCCGGGACAGGGCACCGGGGAGCTGTTTTTT	CASSYPGQGTGELFF
NA	NA	TRBV29-1	TRBJ2-5	TGCAGCGTCGTCAGGCCGAACCGAGACCAAGAGACCCAGTACTTC	CSVVRPNRDQETQYF
NA	NA	TRBV25-1	TRBJ1-1	TGTGCCAGCAGTGAATTCGGCGGGGGGGACACTGAAGCTTTCTTT	CASSEFGGGDTEAFF
once	NA	TRBV5-1	TRBJ2-3	TGCGCCAGCAGCTCCGGAGGGACCTTGGGCACAGATACGCAGTATTTT	CASSSGGTLGTDTQYF
NA	NA	TRBV29-1	TRBJ2-3	TGCAGCGTTGAAGATACGGGAGCCAGCACAGATACGCAGTATTTT	CSVEDTGASTDTQYF
once	NA	TRBV27	TRBJ2-5	TGTGCCAGCAGTTTATCGAGTCGAGAGACCCAGTACTTC	CASSLSSRETQYF
NA	NA	TRBV7-6	TRBJ1-4	TGTGCCAGCAGCCCATATTACGGGGAAAAACTGTTTTTT	CASSPYYGEKLFF
once	TRBD1	TRBV7-2	TRBJ2-3	TGTGCCAGCAGTCGACAGGGGATAGATACGCAGTATTTT	CASSRQGIDTQYF
NA	NA	TRBV4-3	TRBJ2-3	TGCGCCAGCAGCCAAGATATGAGCGCGGATACGCAGTATTTT	CASSQDMSADTQYF
NA	TRBD1	TRBV27	TRBJ2-7	TGTGCCAGCAGTTTACTTGGGACAGGGGGCATTTCCTACGAGCAGTACTTC	CASSLLGTGGISYEQYF